This passage covers 28 T cell receptor beta chains from one sample sequenced in a study of cytomegalovirus exposure and HLA in healthy donors. Vbeta (60) and Jbeta (13) primers were used in the PCR. Repertoires were generated with immunoSEQ multiplex PCR, while TCRdb's copy carries only in-frame clones and drops some. This table has about 75,000 clones, 70% to 85% appearing once. The specimen sequenced was PBMCs. The receptors here all came from a man between 65 and 80 years old in good health and CMV-seropositive.

The V call is TRBV30, the J call TRBJ1-3; D perhaps matches TRBD1 (6 bases). This CDR3 is built from 14 residues. Germline V gene sequence: CDR1 GTSNPN, CDR2 SVGIG (reference sequence). Trimming cost V 2 bases and J 0 bases, with 8 bases left between them. The CDR3 coding sequence is TGTGCCTGGAGTCGACAGGTCTCTGGAAACACCATATATTTT. It is translated as CAWSRQVSGNTIYF.

This chain links TRBV7-9 with TRBJ1-1, with TRBD1 identical over 7 bases. The J segment lost 1 base and the V segment lost 2 bases, leaving 1 base of the junction unmatched. Germline V gives CDR1 SEHNR, CDR2 FQNEAQ (reference sequence). The CDR3 sequence is 14 residues long. This CDR3 is CASSLQGGNTEAFF. CDR3 nucleotides: TGTGCCAGCAGCTTACAGGGGGGGAACACTGAAGCTTTCTTT. The full variable domain, its missing parts supplied by reference TRBV7-9 and TRBJ1-1, is DTGVSQNPRHKITKRGQNVTFRCDPISEHNRLYWYRQTLGQGPEFLTYFQNEAQLEKSRLLSDRFSAERPKGSFSTLEIQRTEQGDSAMYLCASSLQGGNTEAFFGQGTRLTVV.

The chain joins TRBV5-4 to TRBJ2-1, with 11 bases that match TRBD2. The trim removed 4 bases at V and 7 bases at J, leaving 7 bases unmatched. Germline-derived CDR1 and CDR2 are SGHNT and YYREEE (reference sequence). This CDR3 is built from 15 residues. CDR3 bases: TGTGCCAGCAGCCCGGGACTAGCGGCGCGAAATGAGCAGTTCTTC. It codes for CASSPGLAARNEQFF.

The chain uses TRBV28 and TRBJ1-4, with D hard to call. The germline V and J ends were trimmed by 5 bases and 3 bases, with 10 bases remaining between them. Looked up from germline, CDR1 is MDHEN and CDR2 is SYDVKM. There are 14 residues in the CDR3. This chain's CDR3 is CASSPPPANEKLFF. Written as DNA, the CDR3 is TGTGCCAGCAGTCCCCCTCCTGCTAATGAAAAACTGTTTTTT.

In DNA, the CDR3 is TGCGCCAGCAGTGATTCGACAGGGAAGGGAGATACGCAGTATTTT. Encoded protein: CASSDSTGKGDTQYF. J is TRBJ2-3 and V is TRBV10-1, with TRBD1 matching 7 bases. The germline CDR1 and CDR2 sequences are WNHNN and SYGVQD (reference sequence). V lost 3 bases and J lost 5; bases outside the gene matches: 8. The CDR3 is 15 amino acids.

The chain carries TRBV29-1 and TRBJ2-7; 8 bases are a match to TRBD2. Per germline, CDR1 SQVTM and CDR2 ANQGSEA. Losses at the gene ends were 6 bases for V and 0 bases for J; bases not matched to a gene: 7. CDR3 size: 14 residues. This CDR3 reads CSVGGDAGSYEQYF. Here the CDR3 DNA reads TGCAGCGTCGGGGGGGACGCTGGCTCCTACGAGCAGTACTTC.

This sequence joins TRBV19 and TRBJ2-7; 12 bases line up with TRBD2. Germline trimming cut 1 base from V and 4 bases from J; bases unmatched to any gene: 2. The CDR3 extends over 15 amino acids. Germline assignment: CDR1 LNHDA and CDR2 SQIVND (reference sequence). CDR3 nucleotides: TGTGCCAGTAGTATAGTAACTAGCGGGAGGTACGAGCAGTACTTC. Its protein is CASSIVTSGRYEQYF.

This clone has a single count. At the DNA level, this CDR3 is encoded by other sequences in the same sample as well. The genes are TRBV5-1 and TRBJ2-2, with a weak D call TRBD1 (5 bases). The CDR3 sequence is 13 residues long. The V end lost 0 bases, the J end lost 5 bases, and 5 bases lay between the germline ends. The germline V gene has CDR1 SGHRS and CDR2 YFSETQ. CDR3 DNA sequence: TGCGCCAGCAGCTTGGCAGGGACCGGGGAGCTGTTTTTT. Protein: CASSLAGTGELFF.

This clone was counted only a few times. This chain joins TRBV7-9 and TRBJ2-6, with TRBD1 matching over 10 bases. CDR1 SEHNR and CDR2 FQNEAQ come from the germline V gene (reference sequence). This CDR3 contains 16 residues. V lost 6 bases, J lost 0 bases, and 2 bases stayed unmatched. This CDR3 is CASRRTGGSGANVLTF. Written as DNA, the CDR3 is TGTGCCAGCAGGCGGACAGGGGGCTCTGGGGCCAACGTCCTGACTTTC. Full variable domain (missing parts from reference TRBV7-9 and TRBJ2-6): DTGVSQNPRHKITKRGQNVTFRCDPISEHNRLYWYRQTLGQGPEFLTYFQNEAQLEKSRLLSDRFSAERPKGSFSTLEIQRTEQGDSAMYLCASRRTGGSGANVLTFGAGSRLTVL.

J is TRBJ2-7 and V is TRBV5-3; D is ambiguous. TRBV5-3 is assigned to the ORF class and has an uncertain function. The length of the CDR3 is 15 residues. V gave up 0 bases and J gave up 2 bases, with 12 bases separating them. DNA for the CDR3: TGTGCCAGAAGCTTGGGTCCTAAAGTGCCCTACGAGCAGTACTTC. It encodes CARSLGPKVPYEQYF.

J is TRBJ1-1 and V is TRBV5-1, with 8 bases lining up with TRBD1. V lost 4 bases to trimming and J lost 1 base; unmatched junction nucleotides: 12. Looked up from germline, CDR1 is SGHRS and CDR2 is YFSETQ. The CDR3 is 17 residues long. In DNA form, the CDR3 reads TGCGCCAGCAGCCTTCGACAGGGGCCAACTCAGAACACTGAAGCTTTCTTT. Translation: CASSLRQGPTQNTEAFF. Together with reference TRBV5-1 and TRBJ1-1, the CDR3 gives the full variable domain: KAGVTQTPRYLIKTRGQQVTLSCSPISGHRSVSWYQQTPGQGLQFLFEYFSETQRNKGNFPGRFSGRQFSNSRSEMNVSTLELGDSALYLCASSLRQGPTQNTEAFFGQGTRLTVV.

The chain has TRBV6-1 and TRBJ1-1, with a weak D call TRBD1 (5 bases). Germline V gives CDR1 MNHNS, CDR2 SASEGT. Trimming shortened V by 2 bases and J by 3 bases, and 7 bases separated the two germline ends. This CDR3 is 13 amino acids long. The chain's CDR3 is CASSEQGYTEAFF. The CDR3 DNA reads as TGTGCCAGCAGTGAACAGGGATACACTGAAGCTTTCTTT.

The J gene is TRBJ2-1, the V gene TRBV7-2; TRBD2 matches 14 bases. Germline lookup yields CDR1 SGHTA and CDR2 FQGNSA. The J segment lost 7 bases and the V segment lost 5 bases, leaving 10 bases of the junction unmatched. The CDR3 sequence is 17 residues long. The CDR3 sequence: CASSGRGTSGSANEQFF. DNA for the CDR3: TGTGCCAGCAGCGGACGCGGGACTAGCGGGAGTGCGAATGAGCAGTTCTTC.

This chain joins TRBV5-1 and TRBJ2-2; tentatively, D is TRBD1 (6 bases). Germline CDR1 is SGHRS and CDR2 is YFSETQ. This CDR3 region has 12 residues. V was clipped by 4 bases and J by 7 bases, with 8 bases between them. CDR3 region: CASSAGVGELFF. CDR3 sequence (DNA): TGCGCCAGCAGCGCAGGGGTCGGGGAGCTGTTTTTT. The full variable domain, completed using reference TRBV5-1 and TRBJ2-2, is KAGVTQTPRYLIKTRGQQVTLSCSPISGHRSVSWYQQTPGQGLQFLFEYFSETQRNKGNFPGRFSGRQFSNSRSEMNVSTLELGDSALYLCASSAGVGELFFGEGSRLTVL.

J is TRBJ1-1 and V is TRBV5-1, with 9 nucleotides matching TRBD1. The CDR3 has 14 residues. Germline trimming cut 5 bases from V and 4 bases from J; bases unmatched to any gene: 6. Per germline, CDR1 SGHRS and CDR2 YFSETQ. The CDR3 is CASRWDRVSTEAFF. The CDR3 bases are TGCGCCAGCAGGTGGGACAGGGTATCCACTGAAGCTTTCTTT.

This clone occurred once. This chain connects TRBV23-1 to TRBJ2-7; 7 bases match TRBD2. TRBV23-1 is sorted into the ORF group, with uncertain function. J was trimmed by 3 bases and V by 0 bases; bases with no gene match: 8. The CDR3 totals 16 residues. The CDR3 region is CASSQSILAKNYEQYF. The CDR3 region has the DNA TGCGCCAGCAGTCAATCGATACTAGCGAAAAACTACGAGCAGTACTTC.

This chain connects TRBV5-1 to TRBJ2-3; 15 bases are shared with TRBD2. From germline, CDR1 is SGHRS and CDR2 YFSETQ. This CDR3 region has 16 residues. Trimming took 2 bases from V and 6 from J; bases not matched to a gene: 4. The DNA for the CDR3 is TGCGCCAGCAGCTTCGGGACTAGCGGGGGGATTGATACGCAGTATTTT. Its protein product is CASSFGTSGGIDTQYF.

The chain joins TRBV6-5 to TRBJ2-7, with 9 bases lining up with TRBD2. Germline V lookup: CDR1 MNHEY, CDR2 SVGAGI. CDR3 length: 14 amino acids. J lost 5 bases, V lost 3 bases, and 5 bases had no gene match. CDR3 protein: CASSYLAGPDEQYF. In nucleotides, the CDR3 is TGTGCCAGCAGTTATCTAGCGGGGCCCGACGAGCAGTACTTC.

V and J are TRBV6-5 and TRBJ2-2; D not resolved. V was clipped by 4 bases and J by 1 base, with 10 bases between them. Germline V gene lookup returns CDR1 MNHEY and CDR2 SVGAGI. This CDR3 is 15 amino acids long. The chain's CDR3 is CASSSPTLNTGELFF. The CDR3 nucleotides read TGTGCCAGCAGTTCTCCGACACTGAACACCGGGGAGCTGTTTTTT.

J is TRBJ2-5 and V is TRBV9, with a weak D call TRBD2 (6 bases). The CDR3 has 14 amino acids. CDR1 is SGDLS, CDR2 YYNGEE, per germline. The V end was cut by 4 bases, the J end by 2 bases, with 12 bases between. The CDR3 DNA reads as TGTGCCAGCAGCCCGGGACTCTTTCAAGAGACCCAGTACTTC. Translation gives CASSPGLFQETQYF.

V and J are TRBV7-2 and TRBJ2-7, with TRBD2 matching 10 bases. The CDR3 is 13 residues long. J lost 7 bases, V lost 5 bases, and 5 bases had no gene match. Germline CDR1 and CDR2: SGHTA and FQGNSA. CDR3 bases: TGTGCCAGCAGCCCCTGGACTAGCGGTGAGCAGTACTTC. As protein: CASSPWTSGEQYF.

This clone is a singleton in its sample. The chain is built from TRBV28 and TRBJ1-5; maybe TRBD1 (6 bases). Trimming pared 6 bases from V and 5 bases from J, leaving 17 bases between. The CDR3 loop spans 15 amino acids. Germline assignment: CDR1 MDHEN and CDR2 SYDVKM. CDR3 nucleotide sequence: TGTGCCAGCAGAACCCCAGGGGCTACCTATCAGCCCCAGCATTTT. Encoded protein: CASRTPGATYQPQHF.

V usage is TRBV2 and J usage is TRBJ2-2, with TRBD2 matching 14 bases. This CDR3 has 15 amino acids. Germline V gene data show CDR1 as SNHLY and CDR2 as FYNNEI. Unmatched junction bases numbered 0, after V lost 3 bases and J lost 6 bases. The CDR3 reads CASSEGLAGAGELFF. The CDR3 region has the DNA TGTGCCAGCAGTGAGGGACTAGCGGGAGCCGGGGAGCTGTTTTTT.

In nucleotides, the CDR3 is TGTGCCAGCAGCTTTGGACAGGGCGGACATAATGAAAAACTGTTTTTT. It specifies CASSFGQGGHNEKLFF. V and J are TRBV7-8 and TRBJ1-4; TRBD1 aligns across 8 bases. CDR1 is SGHVS, CDR2 FQNEAQ, per germline. CDR3 length: 16 residues. The ends lost 3 bases at V and 4 bases at J; junction bases unmatched: 7. The full variable domain, completed using reference TRBV7-8 and TRBJ1-4, is GAGVSQSPRYKVAKRGQDVALRCDPISGHVSLFWYQQALGQGPEFLTYFQNEAQLDKSGLPSDRFFAERPEGSVSTLKIQRTQQEDSAVYLCASSFGQGGHNEKLFFGSGTQLSVL.

The rearrangement joins TRBV10-3 to TRBJ2-3, with 9 bases matching TRBD2. Germline loops: CDR1 ENHRY, CDR2 SYGVKD. The CDR3 sequence is 15 residues long. The J segment lost 6 bases and the V segment lost 5 bases, leaving 9 bases of the junction unmatched. In DNA form, the CDR3 reads TGTGCCATCAGTTCGGCGGGGCGGGAGGGCGATACGCAGTATTTT. It encodes CAISSAGREGDTQYF.

The V gene is TRBV7-3, the J gene TRBJ2-3; 8 bases are shared with TRBD2. The CDR3 spans 14 residues. The germline V gene has CDR1 SGHTA and CDR2 FQGTGA. After removal of 4 bases from V and 4 bases from J, the junction contained 4 bases not matched to a gene. Here the CDR3 DNA reads TGTGCCAGCAGCTCTAGCGGGTGGGCAGATACGCAGTATTTT. Translation: CASSSSGWADTQYF.

The V call is TRBV10-3, the J call TRBJ2-3; 10 nucleotides agree with TRBD1. Germline CDR1 and CDR2: ENHRY and SYGVKD. The CDR3 is 13 residues long. The trim removed 8 bases at V and 4 bases at J, leaving 3 bases unmatched. The CDR3 DNA is TGTGCCATCGGAGGACAGGGGGCAGATACGCAGTATTTT. Its translation: CAIGGQGADTQYF.

V usage is TRBV11-2 and J usage is TRBJ2-3; 9 nucleotides match TRBD1. CDR1 and CDR2 (germline): SGHAT, FQNNGV. The V and J ends lost 5 bases and 5 bases, in that order; junction bases with no gene match: 5. This CDR3 spans 14 amino acids. CDR3 sequence reads: CASSPDRGVDTQYF. CDR3 DNA sequence: TGTGCCAGCAGCCCGGACAGGGGCGTAGATACGCAGTATTTT.